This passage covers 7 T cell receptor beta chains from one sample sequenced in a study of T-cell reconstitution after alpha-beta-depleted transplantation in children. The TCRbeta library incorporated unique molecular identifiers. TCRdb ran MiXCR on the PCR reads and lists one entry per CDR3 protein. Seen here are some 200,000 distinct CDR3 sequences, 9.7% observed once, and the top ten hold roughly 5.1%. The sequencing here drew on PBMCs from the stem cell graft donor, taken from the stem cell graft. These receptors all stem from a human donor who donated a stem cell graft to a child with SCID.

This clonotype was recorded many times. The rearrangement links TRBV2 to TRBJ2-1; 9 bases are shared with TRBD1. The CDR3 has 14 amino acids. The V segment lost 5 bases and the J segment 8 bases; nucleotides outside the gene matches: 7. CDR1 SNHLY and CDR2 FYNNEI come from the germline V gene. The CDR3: CASSRTGDWDEQFF. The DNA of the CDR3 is TGTGCCAGCAGTAGGACAGGGGATTGGGATGAGCAGTTCTTC.

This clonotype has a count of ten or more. CDR3 DNA sequence: TGTGCCAGCAGCTCCCCCACAGGGGGGGGTGAAAAACTGTTTTTT. It encodes CASSSPTGGGEKLFF. The rearrangement uses TRBV7-2 and TRBJ1-4; 8 nucleotides agree with TRBD1. Trimming took 4 bases from V and 7 from J; bases not matched to a gene: 8. CDR1 and CDR2 (germline): SGHTA, FQGNSA. The CDR3 is 15 amino acids.

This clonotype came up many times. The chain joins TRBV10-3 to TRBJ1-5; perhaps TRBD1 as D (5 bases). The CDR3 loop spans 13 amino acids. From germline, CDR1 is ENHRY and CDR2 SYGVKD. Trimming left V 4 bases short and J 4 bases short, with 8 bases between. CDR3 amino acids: CAISAGVNQPQHF. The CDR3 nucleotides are TGTGCCATCAGTGCGGGGGTAAATCAGCCCCAGCATTTT.

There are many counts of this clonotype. This CDR3 is CASSLDIWQGGDNEQFF. The CDR3 DNA follows: TGTGCCAGCAGCTTAGATATTTGGCAGGGTGGGGACAATGAGCAGTTCTTC. The chain recombines TRBV11-2 with TRBJ2-1; possibly TRBD1 for D (5 bases). The germline V gene has CDR1 SGHAT and CDR2 FQNNGV. The CDR3 spans 17 residues. V shed 0 bases and J shed 5 bases, with 17 bases lying between them. Together with reference TRBV11-2 and TRBJ2-1, the CDR3 gives the full variable domain: EAGVAQSPRYKIIEKRQSVAFWCNPISGHATLYWYQQILGQGPKLLIQFQNNGVVDDSQLPKDRFSAERLKGVDSTLKIQPAKLEDSAVYLCASSLDIWQGGDNEQFFGPGTRLTVL.

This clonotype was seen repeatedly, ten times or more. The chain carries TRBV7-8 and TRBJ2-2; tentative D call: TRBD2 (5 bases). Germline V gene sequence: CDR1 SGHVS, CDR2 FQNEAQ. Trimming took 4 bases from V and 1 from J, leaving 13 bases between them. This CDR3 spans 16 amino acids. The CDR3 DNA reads TGTGCCAGCAGCTCCGGCGGGTACCGGAACACCGGGGAGCTGTTTTTT. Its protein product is CASSSGGYRNTGELFF.

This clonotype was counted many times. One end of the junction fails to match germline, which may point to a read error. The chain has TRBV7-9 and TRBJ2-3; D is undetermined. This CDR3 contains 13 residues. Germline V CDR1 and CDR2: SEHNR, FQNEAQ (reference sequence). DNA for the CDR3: TGTGCCGGCAGCGAACCCCGCTTGGATACGCAGTATTTT. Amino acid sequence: CAGSEPRLDTQYF.

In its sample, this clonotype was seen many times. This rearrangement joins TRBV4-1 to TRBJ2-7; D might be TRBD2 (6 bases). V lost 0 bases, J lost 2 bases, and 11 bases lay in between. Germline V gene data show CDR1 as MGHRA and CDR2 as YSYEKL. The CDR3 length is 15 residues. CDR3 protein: CASSQDWREAYEQYF. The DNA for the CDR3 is TGCGCCAGCAGCCAAGATTGGCGGGAAGCCTACGAGCAGTACTTC.